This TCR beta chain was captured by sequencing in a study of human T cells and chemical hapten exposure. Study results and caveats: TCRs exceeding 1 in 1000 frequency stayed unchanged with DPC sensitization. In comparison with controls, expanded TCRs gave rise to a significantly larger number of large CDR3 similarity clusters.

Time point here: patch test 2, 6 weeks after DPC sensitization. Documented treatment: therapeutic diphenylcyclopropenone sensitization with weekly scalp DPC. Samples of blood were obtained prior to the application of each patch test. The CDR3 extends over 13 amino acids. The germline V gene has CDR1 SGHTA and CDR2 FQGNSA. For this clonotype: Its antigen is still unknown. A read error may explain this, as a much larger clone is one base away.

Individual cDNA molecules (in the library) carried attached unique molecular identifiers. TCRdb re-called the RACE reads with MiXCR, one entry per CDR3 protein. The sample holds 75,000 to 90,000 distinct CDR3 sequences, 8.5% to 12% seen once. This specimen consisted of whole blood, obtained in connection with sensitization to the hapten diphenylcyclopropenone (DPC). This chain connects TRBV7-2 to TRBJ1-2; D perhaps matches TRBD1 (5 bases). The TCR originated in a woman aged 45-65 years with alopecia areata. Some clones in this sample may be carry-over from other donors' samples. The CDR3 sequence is CVSSLDKYYGYTF. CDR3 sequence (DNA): TGTGTCAGCAGCTTGGACAAATACTATGGCTACACCTTC. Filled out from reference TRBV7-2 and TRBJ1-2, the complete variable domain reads GAGVSQSPSNKVTEKGKDVELRCDPISGHTALYWYRQSLGQGLEFLIYFQGNSAPDKSGLPSDRFSAERTGGSVSTLTIQRTQQEDSAVYLCVSSLDKYYGYTFGSGTRLTVV.